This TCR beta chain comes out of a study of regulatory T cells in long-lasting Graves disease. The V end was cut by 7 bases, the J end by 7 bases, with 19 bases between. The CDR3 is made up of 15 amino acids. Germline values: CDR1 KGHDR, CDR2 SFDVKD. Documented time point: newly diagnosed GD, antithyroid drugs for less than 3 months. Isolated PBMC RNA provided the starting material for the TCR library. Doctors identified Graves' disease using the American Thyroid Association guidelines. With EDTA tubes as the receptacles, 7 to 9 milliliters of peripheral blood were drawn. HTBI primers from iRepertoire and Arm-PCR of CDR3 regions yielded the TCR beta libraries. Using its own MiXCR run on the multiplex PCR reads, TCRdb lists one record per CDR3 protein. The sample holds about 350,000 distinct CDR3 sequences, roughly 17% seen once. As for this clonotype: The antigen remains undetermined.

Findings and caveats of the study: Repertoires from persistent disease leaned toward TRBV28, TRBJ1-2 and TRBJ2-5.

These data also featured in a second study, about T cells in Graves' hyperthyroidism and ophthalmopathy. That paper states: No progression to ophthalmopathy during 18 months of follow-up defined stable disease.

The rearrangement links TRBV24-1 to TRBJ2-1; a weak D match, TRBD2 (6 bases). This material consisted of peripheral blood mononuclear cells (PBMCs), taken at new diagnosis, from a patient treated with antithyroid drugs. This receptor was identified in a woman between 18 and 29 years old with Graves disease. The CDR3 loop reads CATSPAGGISNEQFF. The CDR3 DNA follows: TGTGCCACCAGCCCGGCCGGGGGTATATCTAATGAGCAGTTCTTC.